The clone carrying this T cell receptor beta chain was seen many times. Localized lung adenocarcinoma, a non-small cell lung cancer, affected the donors. This sample stems from a study of CD4 and CD8 cells across lung adenocarcinoma regions. Germline CDR1 is WNHNN and CDR2 is SYGVQD (reference sequence). With V trimmed by 6 bases and J by 6 bases, 4 bases remained unmatched. CDR3 length: 14 amino acids. MiXCR, applied by TCRdb to the PCR reads, yields one record per CDR3 protein. This sample has some 5,300 distinct CDR3 sequences, with 45% to 50% found just once. Sequencing was performed on CD4+ T cells from the margin of a lung tumor. The chain has TRBV10-1 and TRBJ2-2; 10 bases line up with TRBD2. This TCR came from a male donor with lung adenocarcinoma. The CD4 and CD8 labels of this study may be unreliable. The chain's CDR3 is CASRGTSESGELFF. The CDR3 DNA follows: TGCGCCAGCAGGGGGACTAGCGAATCCGGGGAGCTGTTTTTT.